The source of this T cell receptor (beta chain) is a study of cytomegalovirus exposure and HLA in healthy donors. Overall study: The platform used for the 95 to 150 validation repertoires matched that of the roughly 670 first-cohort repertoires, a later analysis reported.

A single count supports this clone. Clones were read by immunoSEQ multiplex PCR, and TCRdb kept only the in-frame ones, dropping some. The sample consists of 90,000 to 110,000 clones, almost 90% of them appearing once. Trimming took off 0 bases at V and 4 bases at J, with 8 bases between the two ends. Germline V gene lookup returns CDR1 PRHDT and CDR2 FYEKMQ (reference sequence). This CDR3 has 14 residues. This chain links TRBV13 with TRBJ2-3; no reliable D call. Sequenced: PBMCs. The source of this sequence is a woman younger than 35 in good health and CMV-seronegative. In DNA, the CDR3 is TGTGCCAGCAGCTTAGGCCAGTTTCCAGATACGCAGTATTTT. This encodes CASSLGQFPDTQYF.